This entry lists 5 T cell receptor beta chains sequenced from one sample in a study of shared clonotypes between healthy human individuals. Clones were read by immunoSEQ multiplex PCR, and TCRdb kept only the in-frame ones, dropping some. The sample has some 2 million clones, approximately 94% seen once; the top ten hold roughly 1.1%. The naive CD8 population came from CD45RO-negative cells selected for CCR7, without terminally differentiated effector memory CD45RA+ cells. Sequencing input: naive CD8+ T cells sorted from blood. Source of these receptors: a man aged 18 to 29 in good health.

V gene TRBV10-3 combines with J gene TRBJ1-2; no clear D. The CDR3 runs 14 residues. In germline, CDR1 is ENHRY, CDR2 SYGVKD. The V end lost 2 bases, the J end lost 7 bases, and 14 bases lay between the germline ends. The CDR3 nucleotides are TGTGCCATCAGTGAGGCAGACCGTATTGGTGGCTACACCTTC. Translated, it gives CAISEADRIGGYTF.

The chain couples TRBV7-9 to TRBJ1-2, with D possibly being TRBD1 (6 bases). This CDR3 is built from 16 residues. V was pared by 5 bases and J by 0 bases, with 16 bases between. Germline V lookup: CDR1 SEHNR, CDR2 FQNEAQ (reference sequence). The CDR3, as DNA: TGTGCCAGCAGCGAAAACAGGGAAGGGGCTAACTATGGCTACACCTTC. It encodes CASSENREGANYGYTF.

The chain uses TRBV11-2 and TRBJ1-1; TRBD1 agrees at 8 bases. With 1 base clipped from V and 6 bases from J, the junction kept 10 bases outside the gene matches. CDR1 and CDR2 (germline): SGHAT, FQNNGV. This CDR3 contains 16 residues. CDR3 nucleotide sequence: TGTGCCAGCAGCTTAGGGGCAGGGGGCGAATCGGCTGAAGCTTTCTTT. Its translation is CASSLGAGGESAEAFF.

The rearrangement links TRBV7-6 to TRBJ1-4; a weak D match, TRBD1 (6 bases). The CDR3 is made up of 16 amino acids. V lost 1 base, J lost 7 bases, and 16 bases lay in between. The germline gives CDR1 SGHVS, CDR2 FNYEAQ. Here the CDR3 DNA reads TGTGCCAGCAGCTTAGAAGGACAGTCATGGGGTGAAAAACTGTTTTTT. Its protein product is CASSLEGQSWGEKLFF.

The chain employs TRBV10-2 and TRBJ1-4, with no clear D. Trimming removed 2 bases at V and 0 bases at J, with 10 bases between. This CDR3 region has 16 residues. Looked up from germline, CDR1 is WSHSY and CDR2 is SAAADI. CDR3 in amino acids: CASSEMSTPTNEKLFF. The CDR3 nucleotides are TGCGCCAGCAGTGAGATGTCTACCCCAACTAATGAAAAACTGTTTTTT.